This is a list of T cell receptor beta chains from one sample in a study of regulatory T cells in long-lasting Graves disease. TCRdb fed the multiplex PCR reads into MiXCR, producing one record per CDR3 protein. The repertoire has about half a million distinct CDR3 sequences, under 25% of them found once; the top ten carry less than 15%. This sample comprised peripheral blood mononuclear cells (PBMCs), obtained when the disease was refractory, from a patient treated with antithyroid drugs. Receptors originate from a female donor with Graves disease. Both conserved end residues are part of each CDR3. A D gene is named only where the DNA matches it firmly. Where a row states a size, it is once, few, many or the class of an expanded clone; other rows omit it.

v_gene	abundance	d_gene	j_gene	CDR3nt	CDR3aa
TRBV14	few	-	TRBJ1-1	TGTGCCAGCAGCCAAGATCGCGGGAGTTTGTGGACTGAAGCTTTCTTT	CASSQDRGSLWTEAFF
TRBV20-1	-	TRBD1	TRBJ1-1	TGCAGTGCTAGAGAGGGCAGGGGGCTGGAAGAAGCTTTCTTT	CSAREGRGLEEAFF
TRBV30	few	TRBD1	TRBJ1-3	TGTGCCTGGATCAGGGGGACTGGAAACACCATATATTTT	CAWIRGTGNTIYF
TRBV19	few	-	TRBJ1-2	TGTGCCAGTAGTATCTCAGGGAACTATGGCTACACCTTC	CASSISGNYGYTF
TRBV20-1	-	TRBD2	TRBJ2-2	TGCAGTGCTGCCACTAGCGGGGGGAACACCGGGGAGCTGTTTTTT	CSAATSGGNTGELFF
TRBV6-2/TRBV6-3	-	-	TRBJ2-7	TGTGCCAGCAGTCAACGCCCCCGACTAGGAATCGAGCAGTACTTC	CASSQRPRLGIEQYF
TRBV28	many	TRBD2	TRBJ2-7	TGTGCCAGCACTTTTAGCGGGGCCTACGAGCAGTACTTC	CASTFSGAYEQYF
TRBV7-3	-	TRBD1	TRBJ2-5	TGTGCCAGCAGCCCCGGGACAGGGGAAGGTAAAGCGGGTCTACAAGAGACCCAGTACTTC	CASSPGTGEGKAGLQETQYF
TRBV2	-	-	TRBJ1-5	TGTGCCAGCAGTGATCGCGAGGGAACGGGTAATCAGCCCCAGCATTTT	CASSDREGTGNQPQHF
TRBV6-2/TRBV6-3	few	TRBD1	TRBJ1-2	TGTGCCAGCAGTTTCTCGGGACAGCGACCTTTATATGGCTACACCTTC	CASSFSGQRPLYGYTF
TRBV30	-	TRBD1	TRBJ2-7	TGTGCCTGGAGCGCCATAGGGACAGGGACCGAGCAGTACTTC	CAWSAIGTGTEQYF
TRBV30	many	-	TRBJ1-1	TGTGCCTGGAGTGTCATAGGCACTGAAGCTTTCTTT	CAWSVIGTEAFF
TRBV7-6	-	TRBD2	TRBJ2-7	TGTGCCAGCAGCTTAGGTCTGGGGGCGGGGGGGACCTACGAGCAGTACTTC	CASSLGLGAGGTYEQYF
TRBV7-3	many	-	TRBJ1-2	TGTGCCAGCAGCCCCGGACCGTTCCCCAACTATGGCTACACCTTC	CASSPGPFPNYGYTF
TRBV11-2	-	-	TRBJ1-4	TGTGCCAGCACCTCCCCCGGAATTGCAACTAATGAAAAACTGTTTTTT	CASTSPGIATNEKLFF
TRBV7-2	many	-	TRBJ2-7	TGTGCCAGCAGCTTAGCGGTTTCGGGTTCTCCCTACGAGCAGTACTTC	CASSLAVSGSPYEQYF
TRBV25-1	few	TRBD1	TRBJ2-4	TGTGCCAGCAGTGAACACGATCCGGGACAGGGTCCCGTTGTGGGGTTTAAAAACATTCAGTACTTC	CASSEHDPGQGPVVGFKNIQYF
TRBV7-8	few	-	TRBJ1-1	TGTGCCAGCAGCTTAGGATTAGGGGGAGCCACTGAAGCTTTCTTT	CASSLGLGGATEAFF
TRBV20-1	-	-	TRBJ2-5	TGCAGTGCTTTGGTCCGGACCCAGTACTTC	CSALVRTQYF
TRBV27	-	TRBD2	TRBJ2-7	TGTGCCAGCAGTATGGCTCCGGGAGGGAGGAACGAGCAGTACTTC	CASSMAPGGRNEQYF
TRBV6-1	many	-	TRBJ1-1	TGTGCCAGCAGGGGGTCGGGGAACACTGAAGCTTTCTTT	CASRGSGNTEAFF
TRBV11-3	many	-	TRBJ1-1	TGTGCCAGCAGCACCCGCCGTGAGAACACTGAAGCTTTCTTT	CASSTRRENTEAFF
TRBV7-9	few	TRBD1	TRBJ2-7	TGTGCCAGCAGCCCCTCCGGGACAGGGGGGAACGAGCAGTACTTC	CASSPSGTGGNEQYF
TRBV2	many	-	TRBJ2-5	TGTGCCAGCAGTGAACCAGGGACACCAGAAGAGACCCAGTACTTC	CASSEPGTPEETQYF
TRBV28	many	TRBD2	TRBJ2-5	TGTGCCAGCACCCCCCGGACTAGCGGGGCCGAAGAGACCCAGTACTTC	CASTPRTSGAEETQYF
TRBV20-1	few	-	TRBJ2-7	TGCAGTGCTAGAGTGGCGGCCTCCCGCGAGCAGTACTTC	CSARVAASREQYF
TRBV19	many	-	TRBJ1-1	TGTGCCAGTAACGGCCTGAACACTGAAGCTTTCTTT	CASNGLNTEAFF
TRBV7-8	few	-	TRBJ1-2	TGTGCCAGCAGTTCCCTCTCGACCCCTAATGGCTACACCTTC	CASSSLSTPNGYTF
TRBV28	-	TRBD2	TRBJ2-4	TGTGCCAGCAGTTTAAGGCTAGCGGGGTACAATGAGCAGCGGTTCTTC	CASSLRLAGYNEQRFF
TRBV7-2	many	TRBD2	TRBJ2-5	TGTGCCAGCAGCGTTAGACTAGCGGGGGGGCCGGAAGAGACCCAGTACTTC	CASSVRLAGGPEETQYF
TRBV12-3/TRBV12-4	many	-	TRBJ2-7	TGTGCCAGCAGTTTCCGGTCGTCTGGCGGCGAGCAGTACTTC	CASSFRSSGGEQYF
TRBV20-1	few	TRBD1	TRBJ1-2	TGCAGTGCTAGGGACAGGGATGGCTACACCTTC	CSARDRDGYTF
TRBV28	many	TRBD1	TRBJ2-5	TGTGCCAGCAGTTCGAGGACAGGGGGCGCAGAGACCCAGTACTTC	CASSSRTGGAETQYF
TRBV20-1	many	-	TRBJ1-2	TGCAGTGCTCCAGATGAGACTAACTATGGCTACACCTTC	CSAPDETNYGYTF
TRBV20-1	-	TRBD2	TRBJ2-2	TGCAGTGCTAGAGCCGAGCCTTGGACTAGCGTAAACACCGGGGAGCTGTTTTTT	CSARAEPWTSVNTGELFF
TRBV7-9	-	-	TRBJ2-2	TGTGCCAGCAGGGGAATACGGGGGACAGTGAACACCGGGGAGCTGTTTTTT	CASRGIRGTVNTGELFF
TRBV19	few	-	TRBJ1-2	TGTGCCAGTAGTTCCTGGGGACGGCCCCTTGTTGGCTACACCTTC	CASSSWGRPLVGYTF
TRBV3-1	many	TRBD2	TRBJ2-5	TGTGCCAGCAGCGTCACGGGGGGAGCGGCGGAGACCCAGTACTTC	CASSVTGGAAETQYF
TRBV19	few	-	TRBJ1-1	TGTGCCAGTAGAAAGGACGTGTACACTGAAGCTTTCTTT	CASRKDVYTEAFF
TRBV28	many	-	TRBJ1-1	TGTGCCAGCAGTTCGGGAAGGAACACTGAAGCTTTCTTT	CASSSGRNTEAFF
TRBV7-3	many	-	TRBJ1-2	TGTGCCAGCAGCTCCCCCCGGGGGGACGCGACCTTC	CASSSPRGDATF
TRBV30	few	TRBD1	TRBJ1-1	TGTGCCTGGAGCGGACAGGGAGACACTGAAGCTTTCTTT	CAWSGQGDTEAFF
TRBV11-2	many	-	TRBJ1-1	TGTGCCAGCAGCTTGTTCAGGGGAAACCGTGAAGCTTTCTTT	CASSLFRGNREAFF
TRBV6-1	few	-	TRBJ2-7	TGTGCCAGCACCATGAGCCTGGGGGTATACGAGCAGTACTTC	CASTMSLGVYEQYF
TRBV15	few	-	TRBJ1-4	TGTGCCACCAGCAGAGATGGCGGGCGTGAAAAACTGTTTTTT	CATSRDGGREKLFF
TRBV2	many	-	TRBJ1-2	TGTGCCAGCCAAGACGGGCCTAACTATGGCTACACCTTC	CASQDGPNYGYTF
TRBV29-1	few	-	TRBJ1-1	TGCAGCGTTGGTGCTCAGGGAAGAACTGAAGCTTTCTTT	CSVGAQGRTEAFF
TRBV4-3	-	-	TRBJ2-7	TGCGCCAGCAGCCAAGATTACCCAGAGGTGAGGGAGCAGTACTTC	CASSQDYPEVREQYF
TRBV7-2	many	TRBD1	TRBJ2-1	TGTGCCAGCAGCTTACAACAGGGGAATGAGCAGTTCTTC	CASSLQQGNEQFF
TRBV6-1	many	-	TRBJ2-7	TGTGCCAGCAGTGAAGCGCCAGGACGGTCGCTATTCTTC	CASSEAPGRSLFF
TRBV7-9	many	-	TRBJ1-4	TGTGCCAGCAGCGCGTCTTCTCGGGGTGAAAAACTGTTTTTT	CASSASSRGEKLFF
TRBV9	-	-	TRBJ2-5	TGTGCCAGCAGCGTAGAGGGCTCCCAAGAGACCCAGTACTTC	CASSVEGSQETQYF
TRBV2	many	-	TRBJ1-5	TGTGCCAGCCAAAGGTTTGGCAATCAGCCCCAGCATTTT	CASQRFGNQPQHF
TRBV9	many	-	TRBJ2-5	TGTGCCAGCAGCGTAGGGCCTCTACGGGAGACCCAGTACTTC	CASSVGPLRETQYF
TRBV24-1	-	TRBD1	TRBJ2-1	TGTGCCACCAGTGATTTTGCAGGGGGCCATGAGCAGTTCTTC	CATSDFAGGHEQFF
TRBV2	-	TRBD2	TRBJ2-1	TGTGCCAGCGCATTTGCCCTCCCGAGCGGGGGAAATGAGCAGTTCTTC	CASAFALPSGGNEQFF
TRBV7-2	-	TRBD2	TRBJ2-7	TGTGCCAGCAGACGGACTAGTGGGTACGAGCAGTACTTC	CASRRTSGYEQYF